These T cell receptor beta chains were read from a single sample in a study of spatial heterogeneity in lung cancer. TCRdb reanalysed the 5' RACE reads using MiXCR and keeps one entry per CDR3 protein. The sample carries around 110,000 distinct CDR3 sequences, 12% recorded once. The input for sequencing was PBMCs, taken at follow-up. Every receptor here comes from a male donor with early-stage non-small cell lung cancer. Each CDR3 is given with its conserved first and last residue. Each record gives: D gene, J gene, clone size, V gene, CDR3 protein, CDR3 DNA. D genes are given only for firm matches. Clone size is not always given. Where it is, it says once, few, many or a class for expanded clones.

>.|TRBJ1-6|many|TRBV12-3/TRBV12-4
CASSLGGTWDSPLHF
TGTGCCAGCAGTTTAGGTGGGACGTGGGATTCACCCCTCCACTTT
>.|TRBJ1-5|.|TRBV6-2/TRBV6-3
CASSYTLYQPQHF
TGTGCCAGCAGTTACACCCTCTATCAGCCCCAGCATTTT
>.|TRBJ1-2|few|TRBV6-1
CASSELQYGYTF
TGTGCCAGCAGTGAACTGCAGTATGGCTACACCTTC
>.|TRBJ1-4|few|TRBV5-6
CASSLGREKLFF
TGTGCCAGCAGTTTGGGACGCGAAAAACTGTTTTTT
>.|TRBJ1-3|many|TRBV5-1
CASSLDGGGNTIYF
TGCGCCAGCAGCTTGGATGGGGGTGGAAACACCATATATTTT
>TRBD2|TRBJ2-1|many|TRBV29-1
CSVDSGVYNEQFF
TGCAGCGTTGACAGCGGGGTTTACAATGAGCAGTTCTTC
>.|TRBJ2-3|many|TRBV5-1
CASSSGTLVSDTQYF
TGCGCCAGCAGCTCCGGGACCCTAGTTAGCGATACGCAGTATTTT
>TRBD1|TRBJ2-1|few|TRBV24-1
CATSDSTGGNYNEQFF
TGTGCCACCAGTGATTCGACAGGGGGAAACTACAATGAGCAGTTCTTC
>.|TRBJ2-7|few|TRBV28
CASVGSRELLYEQYF
TGTGCCAGCGTTGGGTCCAGAGAACTACTCTACGAGCAGTACTTC
>TRBD1|TRBJ1-6|few|TRBV25-1
CASSDQTGLNSPLHF
TGTGCCAGCAGTGACCAGACAGGGTTGAATTCACCCCTCCACTTT
>.|TRBJ1-6|few|TRBV10-3
CAISQNLGGSSYNSPLHF
TGTGCCATCAGTCAAAATCTCGGAGGGAGCTCCTATAATTCACCCCTCCACTTT
>.|TRBJ2-5|.|TRBV6-5
CASSYSPISEGTQYF
TGTGCCAGCAGTTACTCCCCCATATCGGAGGGGACCCAGTACTTC
>.|TRBJ1-1|.|TRBV7-3
CASSLTPAGVNTEAFF
TGTGCCAGCAGCTTAACCCCGGCCGGGGTGAACACTGAAGCTTTCTTT
>.|TRBJ2-5|few|TRBV7-8
CASSSRWGEQETQYF
TGTGCCAGCAGCTCCCGGTGGGGTGAACAAGAGACCCAGTACTTC